These 22 T cell receptor beta chains were sequenced from one sample in a study of cytomegalovirus exposure and HLA in healthy donors. Sequenced by immunoSEQ multiplex PCR; TCRdb stores in-frame clones only, minus some. The table records under 200,000 clones, around 80% of them present only once. Specimen: PBMCs. These receptors were obtained from a woman aged 30 to 39 in good health and CMV-seronegative.

V usage is TRBV5-6 and J usage is TRBJ2-6; a weak D match, TRBD2 (5 bases). From germline, CDR1 is SGHDT and CDR2 YYEEEE. V gave up 4 bases and J gave up 0 bases, with 11 bases separating them. The CDR3 runs to 16 residues. CDR3 region: CASSLALSSGANVLTF. In DNA, the CDR3 is TGTGCCAGCAGCCTAGCCCTGAGCTCTGGGGCCAACGTCCTGACTTTC.

The chain couples TRBV28 to TRBJ2-7, with D perhaps TRBD1 (5 bases). Germline loops: CDR1 MDHEN, CDR2 SYDVKM. The CDR3 sequence is 13 residues long. V lost 2 bases and J lost 2, with 7 bases in between. The CDR3 DNA follows: TGTGCCAGCAGTTTAACAGGAGCCTACGAGCAGTACTTC. It specifies CASSLTGAYEQYF.

The chain has TRBV5-1 and TRBJ2-3; D gene uncertain. Germline CDR1 is SGHRS and CDR2 is YFSETQ. This CDR3 has 18 residues. The V and J ends lost 0 bases and 0 bases respectively, with 17 bases between them. The CDR3 sequence is CASSLEARITTSTDTQYF. Here the CDR3 DNA reads TGCGCCAGCAGCTTGGAGGCCAGAATCACGACTAGCACAGATACGCAGTATTTT.

The rearrangement joins TRBV5-1 to TRBJ1-1; maybe TRBD1 (5 bases). V lost 5 bases, J lost 5 bases, and 13 bases lay in between. Germline V gene lookup returns CDR1 SGHRS and CDR2 YFSETQ. This CDR3 has 13 residues. The CDR3 region is CASRWLGATEAFF. The CDR3 DNA reads TGCGCCAGCAGATGGTTAGGGGCGACTGAAGCTTTCTTT.

The V and J genes are TRBV5-4 and TRBJ2-7, with D perhaps TRBD2 (6 bases). The germline V gene encodes CDR1 SGHNT and CDR2 YYREEE (reference sequence). The CDR3 consists of 14 residues. With 4 bases removed from V and 1 base from J, the gap between germline ends came to 12 bases. In DNA, the CDR3 is TGTGCCAGCAGCCCCGGAGGGGCATCCTACGAGCAGTACTTC. Its translation is CASSPGGASYEQYF.

The rearrangement links TRBV7-6 to TRBJ1-1; 7 positions match TRBD1. J lost 2 bases, V lost 5 bases, and 8 bases had no gene match. Germline values: CDR1 SGHVS, CDR2 FNYEAQ. The CDR3 runs 15 residues. The CDR3 DNA sequence: TGTGCCAGCAGCATAGGGGGCCCGAGTAACACTGAAGCTTTCTTT. The encoded protein is CASSIGGPSNTEAFF.

The chain is built from TRBV27 and TRBJ2-1, with 8 bases matching TRBD2. V lost 7 bases to trimming and J lost 4 bases; unmatched junction nucleotides: 6. The CDR3 runs 14 residues. The germline V gene encodes CDR1 MNHEY and CDR2 SMNVEV (reference sequence). CDR3 in amino acids: CASTSSGRYNEQFF. CDR3 in DNA: TGTGCCAGCACCTCTAGCGGGCGATACAATGAGCAGTTCTTC.

The J gene is TRBJ2-7, the V gene TRBV9; D is ambiguous. Germline CDR1 reads SGDLS; CDR2 reads YYNGEE. The CDR3 covers 14 residues. Trimming took 0 bases from V and 3 from J, leaving 10 bases between them. CDR3 nucleotide sequence: TGTGCCAGCAGCGTAGGCGGAGAGAACTACGAGCAGTACTTC. Protein sequence: CASSVGGENYEQYF.

The chain uses TRBV7-3 and TRBJ2-7; TRBD1 is a possible D gene (6 bases). The CDR3 totals 13 residues. V dropped 1 base and J dropped 4 bases, with 8 bases sitting between them. Germline CDR1 is SGHTA and CDR2 is FQGTGA. CDR3: CASSLSGQYEQYF. The CDR3 nucleotides read TGTGCCAGCAGCTTAAGCGGACAGTACGAGCAGTACTTC.

The chain employs TRBV7-2 and TRBJ2-5; the D gene is possibly TRBD2 (5 bases). Germline V gene data show CDR1 as SGHTA and CDR2 as FQGNSA. With 5 bases removed from V and 1 base from J, the gap between germline ends came to 14 bases. This CDR3 contains 15 residues. For the CDR3, the DNA is TGTGCCAGCAGCGGCCAAGGGAGAGTCCAAGAGACCCAGTACTTC. Amino acids: CASSGQGRVQETQYF.

The gene calls are TRBV25-1 and TRBJ1-2, with 8 positions matching TRBD1. Germline V gene data show CDR1 as MGHDK and CDR2 as SYGVNS. The CDR3 is 16 residues long. V lost 4 bases, J lost 5 bases, and 12 bases stayed unmatched. In DNA, the CDR3 is TGTGCCAGCAGTGGATCCAGACAGGGGTTGGAGTATGGCTACACCTTC. Its protein is CASSGSRQGLEYGYTF.

This chain joins TRBV25-1 and TRBJ1-2, with D perhaps TRBD1 (6 bases). V was clipped by 3 bases and J by 5 bases, with 16 bases between them. CDR3 size: 15 residues. Per the germline V gene, CDR1 is MGHDK and CDR2 is SYGVNS. CDR3 in amino acids: CASSEYQGPGYGYTF. The CDR3 DNA reads TGTGCCAGCAGTGAGTACCAGGGGCCGGGGTATGGCTACACCTTC.

This clone came up once. The chain joins TRBV4-1 to TRBJ2-3; D is perhaps TRBD2 (7 bases). The CDR3 has 15 residues. Germline V CDR1 and CDR2: MGHRA, YSYEKL. V shed 4 bases and J shed 3 bases, with 14 bases lying between them. The CDR3 DNA sequence: TGCGCCAGCAGCCTGGGGGGGGCGGGTACAGATACGCAGTATTTT. This translates into CASSLGGAGTDTQYF.

This clone occurred once. V is TRBV28 and J is TRBJ2-2, with 8 bases lining up with TRBD2. The CDR3 runs 15 residues. V shed 8 bases and J 6 bases; nucleotides not matched to a gene: 11. Looked up from germline, CDR1 is MDHEN and CDR2 is SYDVKM. CDR3 in DNA: TGTGCCAGCGATCCCCGGCGGGGGGCCCCCGGGGAGCTGTTTTTT. This translates into CASDPRRGAPGELFF.

This rearrangement joins TRBV28 to TRBJ1-1, with 9 bases fitting TRBD1. The CDR3 is made up of 18 amino acids. The ends lost 4 bases at V and 5 bases at J; junction bases unmatched: 17. From germline, CDR1 is MDHEN and CDR2 SYDVKM. CDR3 loop: CASSWGRGQGPTGTEAFF. The DNA of the CDR3 is TGTGCCAGCAGTTGGGGCCGCGGACAGGGGCCTACAGGGACTGAAGCTTTCTTT.

The chain employs TRBV2 and TRBJ2-7; 13 bases fit TRBD2. The CDR3 contains 14 residues. The germline CDR1 and CDR2 sequences are SNHLY and FYNNEI. V was pared by 6 bases and J by 4 bases, with 3 bases of the junction left unmatched. The CDR3 DNA is TGTGCCAGCAGGGGACTAGCGGGGACTTACGAGCAGTACTTC. Translation: CASRGLAGTYEQYF.

The V gene is TRBV7-9, the J gene TRBJ1-2; D not resolved. Trimming removed 1 base at V and 1 base at J, with 7 bases between. Germline CDR1 SEHNR, CDR2 FQNEAQ (reference sequence). This CDR3 region has 14 residues. For the CDR3, the DNA is TGTGCCAGCAGCTTAGGTCAGAATAACTATGGCTACACCTTC. Its protein product is CASSLGQNNYGYTF.

The CDR3 DNA is TGCGCCAGCAGCTTGGCCAGGGGAAGTTCCACAGATACGCAGTATTTT. Amino acids: CASSLARGSSTDTQYF. The chain employs TRBV5-1 and TRBJ2-3; TRBD1 is a possible D gene (6 bases). Germline V gives CDR1 SGHRS, CDR2 YFSETQ. The ends were cut back, 0 bases at V and 2 bases at J, with 13 bases in the middle. The CDR3 length is 16 residues.

The CDR3 nucleotides read TGCGCCAGCAGCCGACAGGGACTCAGCACAGATACGCAGTATTTT. It translates to CASSRQGLSTDTQYF. V gene TRBV4-1 combines with J gene TRBJ2-3, with D perhaps TRBD1 (7 bases). The CDR3 has 15 amino acids. With 4 bases removed from V and 0 bases from J, the gap between germline ends came to 11 bases. The germline V gene encodes CDR1 MGHRA and CDR2 YSYEKL.

This chain joins TRBV28 and TRBJ2-7, with TRBD2 identical over 8 bases. Germline values: CDR1 MDHEN, CDR2 SYDVKM. CDR3 size: 17 residues. Unmatched junction bases numbered 13, after V lost 6 bases and J lost 0 bases. In DNA form, the CDR3 reads TGTGCCAGCAGGGCCCCCCGGGGGGGCTCGAACTCCTACGAGCAGTACTTC. Its protein is CASRAPRGGSNSYEQYF.

This rearrangement joins TRBV6-5 to TRBJ1-2; maybe TRBD1 (6 bases). CDR3 length: 14 residues. Germline-derived CDR1 and CDR2 are MNHEY and SVGAGI. Trimming pared 8 bases from V and 4 bases from J, leaving 17 bases between. The CDR3 sequence is CASGRGQGSYGYTF. The CDR3 DNA follows: TGTGCCAGCGGGCGGGGGCAGGGGAGCTATGGCTACACCTTC.

The sample holds one count of this clone. The rearrangement joins TRBV6-1 to TRBJ2-7, with 10 bases matching TRBD2. Germline V gene lookup returns CDR1 MNHNS and CDR2 SASEGT. After removal of 2 bases from V and 5 bases from J, the junction contained 9 bases not matched to a gene. The CDR3 loop spans 16 amino acids. The CDR3 region is CASSELAGVLRDEQYF. The CDR3 DNA sequence: TGTGCCAGCAGTGAACTAGCGGGAGTTCTCCGTGACGAGCAGTACTTC.